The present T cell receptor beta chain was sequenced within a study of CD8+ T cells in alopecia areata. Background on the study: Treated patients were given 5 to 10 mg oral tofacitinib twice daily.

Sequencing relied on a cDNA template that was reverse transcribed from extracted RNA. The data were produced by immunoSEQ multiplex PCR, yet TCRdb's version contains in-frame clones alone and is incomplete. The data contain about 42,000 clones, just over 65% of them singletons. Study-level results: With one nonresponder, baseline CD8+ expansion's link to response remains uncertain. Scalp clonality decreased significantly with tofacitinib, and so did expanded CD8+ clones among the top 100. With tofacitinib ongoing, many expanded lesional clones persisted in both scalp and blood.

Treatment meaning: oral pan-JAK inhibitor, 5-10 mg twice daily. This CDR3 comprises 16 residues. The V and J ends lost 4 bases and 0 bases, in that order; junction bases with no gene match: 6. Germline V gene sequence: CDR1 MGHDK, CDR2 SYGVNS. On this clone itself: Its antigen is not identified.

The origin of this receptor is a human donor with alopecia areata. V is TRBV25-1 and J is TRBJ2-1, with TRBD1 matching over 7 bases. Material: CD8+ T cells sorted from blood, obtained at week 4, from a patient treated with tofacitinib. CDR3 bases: TGTGCCAGCAGTGGAACAGGGGTATCCTCCTACAATGAGCAGTTCTTC. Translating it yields CASSGTGVSSYNEQFF.